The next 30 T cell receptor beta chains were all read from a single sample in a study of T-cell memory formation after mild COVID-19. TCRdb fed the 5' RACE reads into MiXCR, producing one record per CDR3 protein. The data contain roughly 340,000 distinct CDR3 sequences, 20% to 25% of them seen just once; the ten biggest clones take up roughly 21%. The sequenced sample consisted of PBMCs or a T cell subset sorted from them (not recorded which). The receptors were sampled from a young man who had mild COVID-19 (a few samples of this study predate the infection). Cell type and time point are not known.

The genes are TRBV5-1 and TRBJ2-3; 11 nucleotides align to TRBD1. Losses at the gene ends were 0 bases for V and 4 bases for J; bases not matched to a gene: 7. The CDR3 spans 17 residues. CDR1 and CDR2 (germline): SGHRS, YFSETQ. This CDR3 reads CASSLGTGTGGADTQYF. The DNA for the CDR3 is TGCGCCAGCAGCTTGGGCACCGGGACAGGGGGGGCAGATACGCAGTATTTT.

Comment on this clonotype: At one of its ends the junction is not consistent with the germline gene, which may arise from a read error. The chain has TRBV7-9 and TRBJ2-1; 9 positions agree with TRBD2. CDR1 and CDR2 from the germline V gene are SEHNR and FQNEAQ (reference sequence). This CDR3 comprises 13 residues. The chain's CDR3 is CASRPPPSGGLVF. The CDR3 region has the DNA TGTGCCAGCAGGCCCCCCCCCAGCGGGGGGTTGGTCTTC.

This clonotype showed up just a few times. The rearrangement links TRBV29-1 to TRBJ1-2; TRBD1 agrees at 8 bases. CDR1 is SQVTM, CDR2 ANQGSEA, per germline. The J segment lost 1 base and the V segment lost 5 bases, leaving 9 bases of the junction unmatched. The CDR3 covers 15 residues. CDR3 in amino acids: CSVSAGGPLNYGYTF. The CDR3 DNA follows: TGCAGCGTTTCGGCAGGGGGCCCACTTAACTATGGCTACACCTTC. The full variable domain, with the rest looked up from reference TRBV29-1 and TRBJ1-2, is SAVISQKPSRDICQRGTSLTIQCQVDSQVTMMFWYRQQPGQSLTLIATANQGSEATYESGFVIDKFPISRPNLTFSTLTVSNMSPEDSSIYLCSVSAGGPLNYGYTFGSGTRLTVV.

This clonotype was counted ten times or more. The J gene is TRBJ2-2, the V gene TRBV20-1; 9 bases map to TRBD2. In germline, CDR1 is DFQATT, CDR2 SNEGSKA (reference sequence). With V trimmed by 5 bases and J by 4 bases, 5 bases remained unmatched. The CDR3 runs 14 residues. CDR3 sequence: CSALAGERTGELFF. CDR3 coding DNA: TGCAGTGCTTTAGCGGGGGAACGCACCGGGGAGCTGTTTTTT.

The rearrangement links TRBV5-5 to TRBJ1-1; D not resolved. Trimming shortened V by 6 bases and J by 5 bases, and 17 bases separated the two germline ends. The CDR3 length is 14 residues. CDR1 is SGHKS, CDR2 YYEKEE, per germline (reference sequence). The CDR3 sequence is CASNSGPLRTEAFF. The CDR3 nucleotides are TGTGCCAGCAACTCCGGGCCTCTCCGGACTGAAGCTTTCTTT.

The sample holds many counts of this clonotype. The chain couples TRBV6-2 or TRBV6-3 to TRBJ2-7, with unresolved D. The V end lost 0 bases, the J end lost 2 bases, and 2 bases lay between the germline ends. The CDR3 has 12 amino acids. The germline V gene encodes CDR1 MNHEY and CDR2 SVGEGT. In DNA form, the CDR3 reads TGTGCCAGCAGTTACTCGGCCTACGAGCAGTACTTC. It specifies CASSYSAYEQYF.

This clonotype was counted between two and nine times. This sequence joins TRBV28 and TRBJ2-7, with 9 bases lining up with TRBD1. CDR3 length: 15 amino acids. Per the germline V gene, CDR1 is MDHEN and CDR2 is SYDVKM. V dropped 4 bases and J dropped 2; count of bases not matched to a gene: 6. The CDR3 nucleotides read TGTGCCAGCAGTTCCCCCGGGACAGGGACCTACGAGCAGTACGTC. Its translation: CASSSPGTGTYEQYV.

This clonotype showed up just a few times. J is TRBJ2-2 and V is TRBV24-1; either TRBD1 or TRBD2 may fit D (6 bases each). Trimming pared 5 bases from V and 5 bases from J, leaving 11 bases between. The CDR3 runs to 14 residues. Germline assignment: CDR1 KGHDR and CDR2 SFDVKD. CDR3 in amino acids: CATSGGTKTGELFF. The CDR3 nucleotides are TGTGCCACCAGTGGCGGGACAAAGACCGGGGAGCTGTTTTTT.

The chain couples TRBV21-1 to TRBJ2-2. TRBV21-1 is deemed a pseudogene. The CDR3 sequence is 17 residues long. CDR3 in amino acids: CASSRLNKRTNTGELFF. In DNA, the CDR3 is TGTGCCAGCAGCCGCCTAAATAAGCGAACGAACACCGGGGAGCTGTTTTTT.

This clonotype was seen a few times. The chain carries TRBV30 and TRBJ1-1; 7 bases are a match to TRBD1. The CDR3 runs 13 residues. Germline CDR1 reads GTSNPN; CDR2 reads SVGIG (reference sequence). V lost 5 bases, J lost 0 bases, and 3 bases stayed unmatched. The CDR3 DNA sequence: TGTGCCTGGGAGGACAGGCTGAACACTGAAGCTTTCTTT. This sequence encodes CAWEDRLNTEAFF.

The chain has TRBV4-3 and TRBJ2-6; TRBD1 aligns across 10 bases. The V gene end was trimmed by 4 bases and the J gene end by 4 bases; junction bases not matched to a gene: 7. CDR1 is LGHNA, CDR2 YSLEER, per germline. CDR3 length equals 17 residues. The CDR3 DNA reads TGCGCCAGCAGCCGGGGACAGGGGAAGGCGGGGGCCAACGTCCTGACTTTC. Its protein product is CASSRGQGKAGANVLTF.

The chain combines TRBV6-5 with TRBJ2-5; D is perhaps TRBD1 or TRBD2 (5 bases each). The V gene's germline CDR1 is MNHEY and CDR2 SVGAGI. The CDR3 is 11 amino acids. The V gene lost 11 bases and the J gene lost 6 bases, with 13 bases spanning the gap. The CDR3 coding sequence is TGTGCCGCTACTGGGGGACAGACCCAGTACTTC. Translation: CAATGGQTQYF.

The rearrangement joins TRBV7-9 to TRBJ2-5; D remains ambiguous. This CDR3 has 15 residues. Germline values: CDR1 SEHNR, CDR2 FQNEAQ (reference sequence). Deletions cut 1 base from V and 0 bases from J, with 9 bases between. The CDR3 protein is CASSLVLRYQETQYF. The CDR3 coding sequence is TGTGCCAGCAGCTTAGTTCTGCGTTACCAAGAGACCCAGTACTTC. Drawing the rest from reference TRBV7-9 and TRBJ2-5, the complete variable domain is DTGVSQNPRHKITKRGQNVTFRCDPISEHNRLYWYRQTLGQGPEFLTYFQNEAQLEKSRLLSDRFSAERPKGSFSTLEIQRTEQGDSAMYLCASSLVLRYQETQYFGPGTRLLVL.

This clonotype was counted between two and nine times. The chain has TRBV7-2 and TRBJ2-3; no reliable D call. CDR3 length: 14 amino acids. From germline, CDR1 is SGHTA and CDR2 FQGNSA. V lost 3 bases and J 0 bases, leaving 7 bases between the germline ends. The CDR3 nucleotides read TGTGCCAGCAGCTTCAGCAGAAGCACAGATACGCAGTATTTT. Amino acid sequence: CASSFSRSTDTQYF.

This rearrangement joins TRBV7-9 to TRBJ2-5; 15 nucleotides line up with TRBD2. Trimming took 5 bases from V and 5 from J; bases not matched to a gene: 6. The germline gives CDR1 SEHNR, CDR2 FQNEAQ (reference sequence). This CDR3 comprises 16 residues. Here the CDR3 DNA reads TGTGCCAGCAGCCCGGGACTAGCGGGGGGCGAGGAGACCCAGTACTTC. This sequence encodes CASSPGLAGGEETQYF.

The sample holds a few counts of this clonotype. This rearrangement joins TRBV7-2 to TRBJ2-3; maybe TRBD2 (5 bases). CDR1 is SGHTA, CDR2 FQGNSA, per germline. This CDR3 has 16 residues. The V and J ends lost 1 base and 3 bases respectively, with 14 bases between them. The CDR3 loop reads CASSLGYSGGTDTQYF. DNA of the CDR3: TGTGCCAGCAGCTTAGGCTATTCCGGAGGAACAGATACGCAGTATTTT.

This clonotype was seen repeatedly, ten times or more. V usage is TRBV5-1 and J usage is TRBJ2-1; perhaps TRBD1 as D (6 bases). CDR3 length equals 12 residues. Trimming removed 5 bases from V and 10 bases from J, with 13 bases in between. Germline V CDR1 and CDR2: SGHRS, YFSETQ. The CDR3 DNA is TGCGCCAGCAGGGTGGACAGACAAGAGCAGTTCTTC. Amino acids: CASRVDRQEQFF. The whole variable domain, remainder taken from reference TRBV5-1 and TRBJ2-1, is KAGVTQTPRYLIKTRGQQVTLSCSPISGHRSVSWYQQTPGQGLQFLFEYFSETQRNKGNFPGRFSGRQFSNSRSEMNVSTLELGDSALYLCASRVDRQEQFFGPGTRLTVL.

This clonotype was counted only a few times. CDR3 loop: CASSLVPGQETQYF. CDR3 DNA: TGCGCCAGCAGCTTGGTTCCAGGACAAGAGACCCAGTACTTC. The gene calls are TRBV5-1 and TRBJ2-5; D ambiguous. Germline V gene lookup returns CDR1 SGHRS and CDR2 YFSETQ. The CDR3 has 14 residues. With 0 bases removed from V and 2 bases from J, the gap between germline ends came to 8 bases.

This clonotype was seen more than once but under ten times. CDR3 DNA sequence: TGCGCCAGCAGCTCCGGACACAACAATGAGCAGTTCTTC. Translated: CASSSGHNNEQFF. The chain employs TRBV5-1 and TRBJ2-1; maybe TRBD1 (5 bases). V lost 3 bases, J lost 5 bases, and 9 bases lay in between. This CDR3 region has 13 residues. Germline CDR1 reads SGHRS; CDR2 reads YFSETQ.

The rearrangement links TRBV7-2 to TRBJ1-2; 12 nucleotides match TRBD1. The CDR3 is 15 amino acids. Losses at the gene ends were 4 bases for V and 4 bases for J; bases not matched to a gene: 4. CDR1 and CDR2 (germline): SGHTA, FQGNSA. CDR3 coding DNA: TGTGCCAGCAGCTGGGGGACAGGGGGCGTCTATGGCTACACCTTC. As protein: CASSWGTGGVYGYTF.

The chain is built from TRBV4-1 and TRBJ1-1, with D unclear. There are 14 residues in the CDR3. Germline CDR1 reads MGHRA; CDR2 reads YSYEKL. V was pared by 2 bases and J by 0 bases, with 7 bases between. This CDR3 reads CASSQSRVNTEAFF. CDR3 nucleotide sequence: TGCGCCAGCAGCCAAAGCCGAGTGAACACTGAAGCTTTCTTT.

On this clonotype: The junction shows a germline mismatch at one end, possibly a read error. The CDR3 nucleotides are TGCGCCAGCAGCTTGGATCCAGGGGGGACCAAGTACTTC. Its translation: CASSLDPGGTKYF. V and J are TRBV5-1 and TRBJ2-5, with D tentatively TRBD1 (7 bases). Germline V CDR1 and CDR2: SGHRS, YFSETQ. This CDR3 region has 13 residues.

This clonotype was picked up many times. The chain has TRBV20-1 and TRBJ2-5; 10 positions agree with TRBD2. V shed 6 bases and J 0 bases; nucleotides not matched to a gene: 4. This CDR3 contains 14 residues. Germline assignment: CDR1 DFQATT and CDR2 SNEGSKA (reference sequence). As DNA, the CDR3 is TGCAGTGCAACAGGACTAGCGGACCAAGAGACCCAGTACTTC. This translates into CSATGLADQETQYF.

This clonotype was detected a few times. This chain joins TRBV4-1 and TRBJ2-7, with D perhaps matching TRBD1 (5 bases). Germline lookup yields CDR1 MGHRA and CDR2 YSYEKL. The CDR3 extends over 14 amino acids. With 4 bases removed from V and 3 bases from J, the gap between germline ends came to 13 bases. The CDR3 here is CASSLGVGRYEQYF. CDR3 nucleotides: TGCGCCAGCAGCCTGGGCGTGGGGCGCTACGAGCAGTACTTC.

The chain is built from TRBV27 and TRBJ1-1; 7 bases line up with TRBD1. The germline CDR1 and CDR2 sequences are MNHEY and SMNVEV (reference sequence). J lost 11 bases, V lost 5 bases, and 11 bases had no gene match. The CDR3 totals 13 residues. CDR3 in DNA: TGTGCCAGCAGTCTTTCAGGGGGTTGGCGGGCTTTCTTT. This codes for CASSLSGGWRAFF.

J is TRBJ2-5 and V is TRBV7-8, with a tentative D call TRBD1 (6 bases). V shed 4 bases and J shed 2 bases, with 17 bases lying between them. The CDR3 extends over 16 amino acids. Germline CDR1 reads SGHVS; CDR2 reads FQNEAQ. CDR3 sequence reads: CASSSDRRERQETQYF. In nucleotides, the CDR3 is TGTGCCAGCAGCTCCGACAGGAGAGAGAGACAAGAGACCCAGTACTTC.

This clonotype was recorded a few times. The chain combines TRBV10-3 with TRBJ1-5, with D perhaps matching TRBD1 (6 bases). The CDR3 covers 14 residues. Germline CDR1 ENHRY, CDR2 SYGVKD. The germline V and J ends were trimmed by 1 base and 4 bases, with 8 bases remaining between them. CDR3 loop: CAISELQGNQPQHF. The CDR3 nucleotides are TGTGCCATCAGTGAGTTGCAGGGGAATCAGCCCCAGCATTTT.

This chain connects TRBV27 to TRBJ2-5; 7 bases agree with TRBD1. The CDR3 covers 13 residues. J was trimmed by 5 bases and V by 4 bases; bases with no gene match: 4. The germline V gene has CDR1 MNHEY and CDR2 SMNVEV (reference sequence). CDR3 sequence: CASSYDREETQYF. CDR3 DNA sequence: TGTGCCAGCAGTTATGACAGGGAGGAGACCCAGTACTTC.

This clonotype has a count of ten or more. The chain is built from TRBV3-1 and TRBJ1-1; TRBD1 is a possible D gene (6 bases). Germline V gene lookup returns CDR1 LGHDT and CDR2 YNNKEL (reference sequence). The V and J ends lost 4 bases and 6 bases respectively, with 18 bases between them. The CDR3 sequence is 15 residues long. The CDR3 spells CASSLAGLGAAEAFF. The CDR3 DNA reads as TGTGCCAGCAGCCTCGCGGGTTTGGGGGCCGCTGAAGCTTTCTTT.

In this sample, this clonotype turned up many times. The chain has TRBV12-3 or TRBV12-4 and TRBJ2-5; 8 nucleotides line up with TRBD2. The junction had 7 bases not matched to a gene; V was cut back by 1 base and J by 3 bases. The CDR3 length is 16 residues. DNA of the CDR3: TGTGCCAGCAGTTTAGACGAAGGAGCGGGGGAAGAGACCCAGTACTTC. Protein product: CASSLDEGAGEETQYF.